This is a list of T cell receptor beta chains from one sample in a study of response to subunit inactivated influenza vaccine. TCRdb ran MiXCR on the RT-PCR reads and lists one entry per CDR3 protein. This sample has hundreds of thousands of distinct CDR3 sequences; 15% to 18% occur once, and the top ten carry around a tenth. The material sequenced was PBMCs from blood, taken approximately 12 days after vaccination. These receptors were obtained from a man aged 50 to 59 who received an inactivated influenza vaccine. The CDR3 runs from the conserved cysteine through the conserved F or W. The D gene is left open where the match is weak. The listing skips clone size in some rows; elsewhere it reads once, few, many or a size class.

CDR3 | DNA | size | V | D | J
CASASRFVSLAYEQYF | TGTGCCAGCGCATCGAGATTCGTAAGTCTGGCCTACGAGCAGTACTTC | few | TRBV28 | NA | TRBJ2-7
CASSPRELREQYF | TGTGCCAGCAGCCCTAGAGAACTACGGGAGCAGTACTTC | few | TRBV7-8 | NA | TRBJ2-7
CASSLRDRGQEQYF | TGTGCCAGCAGTCTCCGGGACAGGGGGCAAGAGCAGTACTTC | NA | TRBV12-3/TRBV12-4 | TRBD1 | TRBJ2-7
CAWSGPGYNQPQHF | TGTGCCTGGAGTGGGCCAGGTTACAATCAGCCCCAGCATTTT | NA | TRBV30 | NA | TRBJ1-5
CASSQGRHEQYF | TGCGCCAGCAGCCAGGGTCGGCACGAGCAGTACTTC | NA | TRBV10-2 | NA | TRBJ2-7
CASSLREQFF | TGTGCCAGCAGTTTGCGTGAGCAGTTCTTC | many | TRBV12-3/TRBV12-4 | NA | TRBJ2-1
CASSPAPMNTEAFF | TGTGCCAGCTCACCGGCCCCCATGAACACTGAAGCTTTCTTT | NA | TRBV18 | NA | TRBJ1-1
CSVVGVFTDTQYF | TGCAGCGTTGTTGGGGTCTTCACAGATACGCAGTATTTT | NA | TRBV29-1 | NA | TRBJ2-3
CASARTGYGYTF | TGTGCCAGCGCTAGGACAGGTTATGGCTACACCTTC | few | TRBV6-5 | TRBD1 | TRBJ1-2
CASSPRGTDLGVPQHF | TGTGCCAGCTCACCACGAGGGACGGACCTCGGGGTGCCCCAGCATTTT | NA | TRBV18 | NA | TRBJ1-5
CASSRAGTSVNEQFF | TGTGCCAGCAGCAGAGCCGGGACGTCTGTCAATGAGCAGTTCTTC | few | TRBV9 | NA | TRBJ2-1
CASGSGGGVGANVLTF | TGTGCCAGCGGCTCTGGGGGGGGCGTAGGGGCCAACGTCCTGACTTTC | NA | TRBV4-2 | NA | TRBJ2-6
CASSQNRGGLTDTQYF | TGCGCCAGCAGCCAAAATCGCGGGGGACTCACAGATACGCAGTATTTT | NA | TRBV4-1 | TRBD2 | TRBJ2-3
CASSPPSQPQHF | TGTGCCAGCAGTCCACCCAGTCAGCCCCAGCATTTT | few | TRBV12-3/TRBV12-4 | NA | TRBJ1-5
CASSLNSAGGLWNEQFF | TGTGCCAGCTCACTTAATTCAGCGGGAGGGCTATGGAATGAGCAGTTCTTC | NA | TRBV18 | TRBD2 | TRBJ2-1
CASSEAGTWISTDTQYF | TGTGCCAGCAGTGAAGCGGGGACATGGATAAGCACAGATACGCAGTATTTT | NA | TRBV2 | NA | TRBJ2-3
CASSIEFFGTDTQYF | TGCGCCAGCAGCATTGAATTTTTTGGCACAGATACGCAGTATTTT | few | TRBV5-1 | NA | TRBJ2-3
CASSDAGEAKNIQYF | TGTGCCAGCAGTGACGCGGGGGAGGCCAAAAACATTCAGTACTTC | NA | TRBV12-3/TRBV12-4 | TRBD2 | TRBJ2-4
CASSPLASGNHYEQYF | TGTGCCAGCTCACCACTAGCTAGCGGGAATCACTACGAGCAGTACTTC | few | TRBV18 | TRBD2 | TRBJ2-7
CSVGGTSGRASTDTQYF | TGCAGCGTTGGCGGGACTAGCGGGAGGGCATCCACAGATACGCAGTATTTT | few | TRBV29-1 | TRBD2 | TRBJ2-3
CASSLLAGVAGANVLTF | TGTGCCAGCAGCTTATTAGCGGGAGTAGCTGGGGCCAACGTCCTGACTTTC | NA | TRBV7-2 | TRBD2 | TRBJ2-6
CASSHRLAGGYEQFF | TGTGCCAGCAGCCACCGACTAGCGGGAGGCTATGAGCAGTTCTTC | NA | TRBV3-1 | TRBD2 | TRBJ2-1
CASSIRMGSYNEQFF | TGTGCCAGTAGTATTCGGATGGGCTCCTACAATGAGCAGTTCTTC | NA | TRBV19 | NA | TRBJ2-1
CSAGPLGAGAFF | TGCAGTGCTGGCCCATTGGGGGCCGGAGCTTTCTTT | few | TRBV20-1 | NA | TRBJ1-1
CASTNGLAGEKTQYF | TGTGCCAGCACCAACGGCCTAGCGGGAGAAAAGACCCAGTACTTC | NA | TRBV6-2/TRBV6-3 | TRBD2 | TRBJ2-5
CASSPGTMKNIQYF | TGTGCCAGCAGCCCCGGGACAATGAAAAACATTCAGTACTTC | NA | TRBV6-2/TRBV6-3 | NA | TRBJ2-4
CASSYSAQLAGPGRDNEQFF | TGTGCCAGCAGTTACTCGGCACAACTAGCGGGCCCGGGGAGGGACAATGAGCAGTTCTTC | NA | TRBV6-2/TRBV6-3 | TRBD2 | TRBJ2-1
CASSPGQAGFGGETQYF | TGTGCCAGCAGCCCCGGTCAAGCGGGATTTGGGGGAGAGACCCAGTACTTC | many | TRBV7-2 | TRBD2 | TRBJ2-5
CASSSGTDNEKLFF | TGCGCCAGCAGCTCCGGGACAGACAATGAAAAACTGTTTTTT | many | TRBV5-1 | TRBD1 | TRBJ1-4
CASSVKWGGELFF | TGTGCCAGCAGCGTAAAATGGGGCGGGGAGCTGTTTTTT | NA | TRBV7-2 | NA | TRBJ2-2
CASSSQGPSGANVLTF | TGTGCCAGCAGCTCACAGGGGCCCTCTGGGGCCAACGTCCTGACTTTC | NA | TRBV7-2 | TRBD1 | TRBJ2-6
CASSQGVSGRINIQYF | TGCGCCAGCAGCCAAGGGGTTAGCGGGAGAATAAACATTCAGTACTTC | NA | TRBV4-3 | TRBD2 | TRBJ2-4
CSAIDSRSSGNEQFF | TGCAGTGCTATCGATAGTCGGTCTAGCGGAAATGAGCAGTTCTTC | NA | TRBV20-1 | TRBD2 | TRBJ2-1
CASSFPLDMNTEAFF | TGTGCCAGCAGTTTTCCCCTAGATATGAACACTGAAGCTTTCTTT | few | TRBV12-3/TRBV12-4 | NA | TRBJ1-1
CASSVAPGRATNTGELFF | TGTGCCAGCAGCGTAGCCCCGGGGCGTGCAACGAACACCGGGGAGCTGTTTTTT | few | TRBV9 | NA | TRBJ2-2
CASSPGEWQGNSPLHF | TGTGCCAGCAGCCCCGGGGAGTGGCAGGGGAATTCACCCCTCCACTTT | few | TRBV7-9 | NA | TRBJ1-6
CAISEASSHYEQYF | TGTGCCATCAGTGAAGCTAGCTCCCATTACGAGCAGTACTTC | few | TRBV10-3 | NA | TRBJ2-7
CASSHSGVGQYYEQYF | TGTGCCAGCAGCCACAGTGGTGTTGGACAGTACTACGAGCAGTACTTC | few | TRBV27 | NA | TRBJ2-7
CASSSGEGAQHF | TGTGCCAGCAGTTCGGGGGAGGGGGCCCAGCATTTT | NA | TRBV28 | NA | TRBJ1-5
CASSVAGGWNNEQFF | TGTGCCAGCAGCGTAGCTGGGGGATGGAACAATGAGCAGTTCTTC | NA | TRBV9 | NA | TRBJ2-1
CASSARGLAGGKNIQYF | TGTGCCAGCAGCGCTAGGGGACTAGCGGGGGGAAAAAACATTCAGTACTTC | NA | TRBV7-2 | TRBD2 | TRBJ2-4
CSVEAYAGSNAEQFF | TGCAGCGTTGAAGCTTACGCGGGATCAAACGCTGAGCAGTTCTTC | few | TRBV29-1 | NA | TRBJ2-1
CATDNYGYTF | TGTGCCACCGACAACTATGGCTACACCTTC | NA | TRBV7-9 | NA | TRBJ1-2
CAISRTVETQYF | TGTGCCATCAGTCGGACAGTAGAGACCCAGTACTTC | NA | TRBV10-3 | NA | TRBJ2-5
CASSIGQFSYEQYF | TGTGCCAGCAGCATAGGACAGTTTAGCTACGAGCAGTACTTC | NA | TRBV28 | NA | TRBJ2-7
CSGRERGLYNEQFF | TGCAGCGGCCGCGAGCGGGGCCTCTACAATGAGCAGTTCTTC | few | TRBV29-1 | TRBD2 | TRBJ2-1
CASRRSGGGADTQYF | TGTGCCAGCAGACGTAGCGGGGGGGGCGCAGATACGCAGTATTTT | few | TRBV6-1 | TRBD2 | TRBJ2-3
CASSGTVTDTQYF | TGTGCCAGCAGCGGGACAGTCACAGATACGCAGTATTTT | many | TRBV12-3/TRBV12-4 | TRBD1 | TRBJ2-3
CASSLDRTGNTGELFF | TGTGCCAGCAGCCTAGACCGGACAGGGAACACCGGGGAGCTGTTTTTT | few | TRBV7-9 | TRBD1 | TRBJ2-2
CASSGAPYNEQFF | TGTGCCAGCAGTGGAGCTCCCTACAATGAGCAGTTCTTC | once | TRBV6-1 | NA | TRBJ2-1
CASSLEGATGELFF | TGTGCCAGCAGTTTAGAGGGGGCGACCGGGGAGCTGTTTTTT | NA | TRBV12-3/TRBV12-4 | TRBD1 | TRBJ2-2
CASSQDRHNNEQYF | TGTGCCAGCAGCCAAGATCGACATAACAACGAGCAGTACTTC | NA | TRBV4-2 | NA | TRBJ2-7
CSVPGTGKRYNEQYF | TGCAGCGTTCCCGGGACAGGGAAGCGCTATAACGAGCAGTACTTC | NA | TRBV29-1 | TRBD1 | TRBJ2-7
CASSPWEGGPQHF | TGTGCCAGCAGCCCTTGGGAGGGCGGGCCCCAGCATTTT | few | TRBV14 | NA | TRBJ1-5
CASSFWAALPETQYF | TGTGCCAGCAGTTTCTGGGCGGCTCTTCCTGAGACCCAGTACTTC | NA | TRBV27 | NA | TRBJ2-5
CASSPPGLEDTQYF | TGTGCCAGCAGCCCCCCCGGACTAGAAGATACGCAGTATTTT | NA | TRBV7-2 | TRBD2 | TRBJ2-3
CASSQGPLGEAFF | TGTGCCAGCAGCCAGGGACCCTTAGGTGAAGCTTTCTTT | few | TRBV7-2 | NA | TRBJ1-1